The rows below give T cell receptor beta chains drawn from one sample of a study of blood T cell repertoires in COVID-19. Produced via immunoSEQ multiplex PCR; TCRdb's table is partial and in-frame only. Among some 180,000 clones listed, roughly 76% were seen once. Material: peripheral blood. The source is an elderly woman with COVID-19, enrolled during active disease. CDR3s include the opening cysteine and the closing phenylalanine or tryptophan. D genes are given only for firm matches. Size is omitted from some rows. Given values are once, few, many or a class for expanded clones.

>TRBV7-9|TRBJ1-2|NA|NA
CASSLDSGVRGYTF
TGTGCCAGCAGCCTAGACTCGGGAGTGCGGGGCTACACCTTC
>TRBV11-3|TRBJ2-3|NA|NA
CASSPTGEADTQYF
TGTGCCAGCAGCCCTACAGGGGAGGCAGATACGCAGTATTTT
>TRBV14|TRBJ1-1|NA|NA
CASSQAIAGTAFF
TGTGCCAGCAGCCAAGCCATTGCAGGTACAGCTTTCTTT
>TRBV28|TRBJ1-5|NA|NA
CASSSWWHSNQPQHF
TGTGCCAGCAGCTCCTGGTGGCATAGCAATCAGCCCCAGCATTTT
>TRBV4-1|TRBJ1-1|TRBD1|NA
CASSLRQGGTEAFF
TGCGCCAGCAGCCTCAGACAGGGAGGAACTGAAGCTTTCTTT
>TRBV5-1|TRBJ1-6|TRBD1|NA
CASSLGTGDSPLHF
TGCGCCAGCAGCTTGGGGACAGGAGATTCACCCCTCCACTTT
>TRBV19|TRBJ1-2|TRBD1|NA
CASSMSPGTGIAYYGYTF
TGTGCCAGTAGTATGTCCCCCGGGACAGGGATCGCCTACTATGGCTACACCTTC
>TRBV28|TRBJ2-4|TRBD1|once
CASSGWTGENIQYF
TGTGCCAGCAGTGGCTGGACAGGGGAAAACATTCAGTACTTC
>TRBV2|TRBJ1-3|NA|NA
CASSDTGISGNTIYF
TGTGCCAGCAGTGATACAGGGATCTCTGGAAACACCATATATTTT
>TRBV25-1|TRBJ2-6|TRBD2|NA
CASSGAGVPSGANVLTF
TGTGCCAGCAGTGGAGCGGGGGTCCCCTCTGGGGCCAACGTCCTGACTTTC
>TRBV21-1|TRBJ2-7|NA|NA
CASSSRGDSLYEQYF
TGTGCCAGCAGCTCAAGAGGGGACAGCCTCTACGAGCAGTACTTC
>TRBV20-1|TRBJ2-5|NA|NA
CSARGRETQYF
TGCAGTGCTAGGGGCCGGGAGACCCAGTACTTC
>TRBV5-4|TRBJ1-6|NA|NA
CASSLVNNSPLHF
TGTGCCAGCAGCTTGGTTAATAATTCACCCCTCCACTTT
>TRBV6-2/TRBV6-3|TRBJ2-7|TRBD2|NA
CASSPPGTSGLVPYEQYF
TGTGCCAGCAGCCCACCGGGGACTAGCGGGTTAGTTCCCTACGAGCAGTACTTC
>TRBV11-1|TRBJ2-3|NA|NA
CASSSHLYTDTQYF
TGTGCCAGCAGCTCCCATCTATACACAGATACGCAGTATTTT
>TRBV4-1|TRBJ2-7|NA|NA
CASSQEIPGEQYF
TGCGCCAGCAGCCAAGAGATACCGGGTGAGCAGTACTTC
>TRBV6-2/TRBV6-3|TRBJ2-5|TRBD2|NA
CASSYRTSVNRETQYF
TGTGCCAGCAGTTACCGGACTAGCGTAAACCGAGAGACCCAGTACTTC
>TRBV7-9|TRBJ2-2|TRBD2|NA
CASSRGLAGLRGTGELFF
TGTGCCAGCAGCCGAGGACTAGCGGGCCTTCGGGGCACCGGGGAGCTGTTTTTT
>TRBV5-1|TRBJ1-1|NA|NA
CASSLRQGRTEAFF
TGCGCCAGCAGCTTGAGGCAGGGTAGGACTGAAGCTTTCTTT
>TRBV11-3|TRBJ2-1|NA|NA
CASRETGYNEQFF
TGTGCCAGCAGGGAGACAGGATACAATGAGCAGTTCTTC
>TRBV7-2|TRBJ2-5|NA|NA
CASSFRDLKETQYF
TGTGCCAGCAGCTTTCGGGACTTAAAAGAGACCCAGTACTTC
>TRBV11-3|TRBJ2-7|NA|NA
CASSPGGGSGKYEQYF
TGTGCCAGCAGCCCTGGGGGAGGTTCGGGGAAGTACGAGCAGTACTTC
>TRBV6-5|TRBJ2-1|NA|NA
CASSKGRSVAGQFF
TGTGCCAGCAGTAAGGGAAGGTCCGTTGCGGGCCAGTTCTTC
>TRBV11-3|TRBJ2-3|NA|NA
CASSFSGVTDTQYF
TGTGCCAGCAGCTTTTCCGGGGTTACAGATACGCAGTATTTT
>TRBV9|TRBJ1-1|TRBD1|NA
CASSISGTANTEAFF
TGTGCCAGCAGCATATCCGGGACAGCGAACACTGAAGCTTTCTTT
>TRBV7-2|TRBJ1-2|TRBD1|few
CASSLRQGALNYGYTF
TGTGCCAGCAGCCTTCGACAGGGGGCCCTTAACTATGGCTACACCTTC
>TRBV23-1|TRBJ1-6|NA|NA
CASSQSRSSYNSPLHF
TGCGCCAGCAGTCAATCAAGGAGCTCCTATAATTCACCCCTCCACTTT
>TRBV19|TRBJ1-5|TRBD1|NA
CASSQGGQPQHF
TGTGCCAGTAGCCAGGGGGGCCAGCCCCAGCATTTT
>TRBV19|TRBJ1-5|NA|NA
CASSIRQGKVSGNQPQHF
TGTGCCAGTTCGATTAGGCAGGGGAAGGTTTCGGGCAATCAGCCCCAGCATTTT
>TRBV28|TRBJ1-3|TRBD1|once
CASSSGTGGWSGNTIYF
TGTGCCAGCAGTTCCGGGACAGGGGGCTGGTCTGGAAACACCATATATTTT
>TRBV18|TRBJ2-7|TRBD2|NA
CASSPPAGGPGHEQYF
TGTGCCAGCTCACCCCCTGCGGGAGGGCCAGGACACGAGCAGTACTTC
>TRBV7-2|TRBJ2-5|NA|NA
CASSSRQGGETQYF
TGTGCCAGCAGCTCGCGACAGGGAGGCGAGACCCAGTACTTC
>TRBV4-1|TRBJ2-7|NA|NA
CASSRDGTYEQYF
TGCGCCAGCAGCCGAGACGGTACCTACGAGCAGTACTTC
>TRBV7-9|TRBJ2-2|TRBD2|NA
CASSRGLAAGELFF
TGTGCCAGCAGCAGAGGACTAGCGGCCGGGGAGCTGTTTTTT
>TRBV21-1|TRBJ1-2|NA|NA
CASFLSLGYTF
TGTGCCAGCTTTTTGTCGCTAGGCTACACCTTC
>TRBV5-4|TRBJ2-5|NA|NA
CASSLAQGRETQYF
TGTGCCAGCAGCTTGGCTCAGGGAAGAGAGACCCAGTACTTC
>TRBV19|TRBJ1-2|NA|NA
CASSPDRGLYGYTF
TGTGCCAGTAGTCCCGACCGGGGACTCTATGGCTACACCTTC
>TRBV18|TRBJ2-5|TRBD1|NA
CASSPGQVQETQYF
TGTGCCAGCTCACCCGGACAGGTTCAAGAGACCCAGTACTTC
>TRBV28|TRBJ2-1|TRBD2|NA
CASSFSTGLAGALDNEQFF
TGTGCCAGCAGTTTCTCAACCGGGCTAGCGGGAGCTCTAGACAATGAGCAGTTCTTC
>TRBV5-1|TRBJ2-2|NA|NA
CASSLGTLNTGELFF
TGCGCCAGCAGCCTCGGGACACTGAACACCGGGGAGCTGTTTTTT
>TRBV28|TRBJ1-5|NA|NA
CASMGQGNQPQHF
TGTGCCAGCATGGGGCAGGGGAATCAGCCCCAGCATTTT
>TRBV19|TRBJ2-2|NA|NA
CASSNRQGYGELFF
TGTGCCAGTAGTAATAGGCAGGGGTACGGGGAGCTGTTTTTT
>TRBV9|TRBJ2-5|TRBD2|NA
CASSVGSGSKETQYF
TGTGCCAGCAGCGTCGGTAGCGGGAGCAAGGAGACCCAGTACTTC
>TRBV4-1|TRBJ1-1|NA|NA
CASSPLGRGTEAFF
TGCGCCAGCAGCCCCCTGGGGCGGGGGACTGAAGCTTTCTTT
>TRBV6-1|TRBJ2-3|NA|few
CASSEWRGTSTDTQYF
TGTGCCAGCAGTGAGTGGAGGGGTACTAGCACAGATACGCAGTATTTT
>TRBV7-9|TRBJ2-5|NA|NA
CASSLARETQYF
TGTGCCAGCAGCTTAGCGCGGGAGACCCAGTACTTC
>TRBV7-6|TRBJ2-7|NA|NA
CASSLVLAGYEQYF
TGTGCCAGCAGCTTAGTTCTAGCCGGATACGAGCAGTACTTC
>TRBV28|TRBJ2-6|NA|NA
CASSFQGRLSGANVLTF
TGTGCCAGCAGTTTTCAGGGGCGTCTCTCTGGGGCCAACGTCCTGACTTTC
>TRBV6-6|TRBJ1-1|NA|NA
CASSYFRGDTEAFF
TGTGCCAGCAGTTACTTCAGGGGAGACACTGAAGCTTTCTTT
>TRBV9|TRBJ1-6|NA|NA
CASSARGAYNSPLHF
TGTGCCAGCAGCGCTAGGGGTGCCTATAATTCACCCCTCCACTTT
>TRBV28|TRBJ1-1|NA|NA
CASSLNKNEAFF
TGTGCCAGCAGTTTGAACAAAAACGAAGCTTTCTTT
>TRBV29-1|TRBJ2-7|NA|NA
CSVGRAAYEQYF
TGCAGCGTTGGGAGGGCGGCCTACGAGCAGTACTTC
>TRBV21-1|TRBJ1-1|NA|NA
CASRFRGGPGEVAEAFF
TGTGCCAGCAGGTTCCGGGGGGGACCGGGGGAAGTCGCTGAAGCTTTCTTT
>TRBV18|TRBJ2-2|TRBD2|NA
CASSPWVAGTGELFF
TGTGCCAGCTCACCATGGGTAGCGGGAACCGGGGAGCTGTTTTTT
>TRBV9|TRBJ2-5|NA|NA
CASSYTGTEETQYF
TGTGCCAGCAGCTACACCGGGACTGAAGAGACCCAGTACTTC
>TRBV6-1|TRBJ1-6|NA|NA
CASSDQGSPLHF
TGTGCCAGCAGTGACCAGGGGTCACCCCTCCACTTT